These 18 T cell receptor beta chains were all obtained from the same sample, sequenced in a study of shared clonotypes between healthy human individuals. Libraries were prepared by immunoSEQ multiplex PCR; TCRdb keeps only in-frame clonotypes and omits some of them. The table shows around 2.5 million clones, with 93% occurring only once. Material for sequencing was naive CD4+ T cells from PBMCs. Indicated subset: CD45RA+ positively selected. All receptors come from a man in his late teens or twenties in good health. Some clones in this sample may be carry-over from other donors' samples.

The chain couples TRBV15 to TRBJ2-7; the D call may be TRBD1 or TRBD2 (6 bases each). The V end lost 5 bases, the J end lost 7 bases, and 18 bases lay between the germline ends. The CDR3 has 14 residues. CDR1 and CDR2 (germline): LNHNV, YYDKDF (reference sequence). Written as DNA, the CDR3 is TGTGCCACCAGCCGGGGGCTCGATCGGAGGGAGCAGTACTTC. The encoded protein is CATSRGLDRREQYF.

This clone has only one observation. V and J are TRBV7-2 and TRBJ2-7; D possibly corresponds to TRBD2 (6 bases). The CDR3 runs 15 residues. The ends were cut back, 3 bases at V and 3 bases at J, with 15 bases in the middle. Germline CDR1 reads SGHTA; CDR2 reads FQGNSA. The CDR3 bases are TGTGCCAGCAGCTTGGGACTCGACGAGATCTACGAGCAGTACTTC. This gives the protein CASSLGLDEIYEQYF.

This clone was seen once. V gene TRBV28 combines with J gene TRBJ2-4, with 9 bases fitting TRBD1. There are 18 residues in the CDR3. The ends lost 5 bases at V and 0 bases at J; junction bases unmatched: 11. CDR1 is MDHEN, CDR2 SYDVKM, per germline. The CDR3 loop reads CASSPPRQGVLAKNIQYF. CDR3 in DNA: TGTGCCAGCAGTCCCCCCCGACAGGGGGTTCTAGCCAAAAACATTCAGTACTTC.

The chain links TRBV10-3 to TRBJ2-7; D ambiguous. Deletions cut 6 bases from V and 7 bases from J, with 16 bases between. This CDR3 spans 13 amino acids. The germline V gene encodes CDR1 ENHRY and CDR2 SYGVKD. The CDR3 loop is CAIREDEDKEQYF. CDR3 DNA: TGTGCCATCAGGGAAGACGAGGATAAGGAGCAGTACTTC.

The chain carries TRBV19 and TRBJ1-1; D might be TRBD1 (6 bases). Germline V lookup: CDR1 LNHDA, CDR2 SQIVND (reference sequence). There are 13 residues in the CDR3. With 5 bases removed from V and 10 bases from J, the gap between germline ends came to 17 bases. The CDR3 bases are TGTGCCAGTAGTTTGGGGGGGGCCGGTGGAGCTTTCTTT. This translates into CASSLGGAGGAFF.

This rearrangement joins TRBV5-4 to TRBJ2-7; TRBD1 aligns across 12 bases. V trimming: 3 bases; J trimming: 9 bases; junction bases outside the gene matches: 10. This CDR3 has 15 amino acids. Germline V gene lookup returns CDR1 SGHNT and CDR2 YYREEE (reference sequence). The CDR3 DNA is TGTGCCAGCAGCTCGGACGCGGGACAGGGGGCTGCGCAGTACTTC. Protein product: CASSSDAGQGAAQYF.

V gene TRBV5-1 combines with J gene TRBJ2-2; 8 bases match TRBD1. There are 15 residues in the CDR3. CDR1 SGHRS and CDR2 YFSETQ come from the germline V gene. Germline trimming cut 3 bases from V and 5 bases from J; bases unmatched to any gene: 6. The CDR3 region has the DNA TGCGCCAGCAGCTATGGACAGGGAGCGACCGGGGAGCTGTTTTTT. This codes for CASSYGQGATGELFF.

The J gene is TRBJ2-5, the V gene TRBV28, with a tentative D call TRBD2 (5 bases). The J call may be incorrect, as the DNA end agrees better with TRBJ2-7. This CDR3 is built from 14 residues. Germline-derived CDR1 and CDR2 are MDHEN and SYDVKM. Here the CDR3 reads CASSLSDSPYEQYF. CDR3 coding DNA: TGTGCCAGCAGTTTATCGGACTCCCCCTACGAGCAGTACTTC.

This chain joins TRBV7-8 and TRBJ2-2; 8 nucleotides agree with TRBD1. This CDR3 spans 16 amino acids. The V segment lost 5 bases and the J segment 7 bases; nucleotides outside the gene matches: 12. Looked up from germline, CDR1 is SGHVS and CDR2 is FQNEAQ. CDR3 sequence (DNA): TGTGCCAGCAGCATTAACCCGACAGGGGCGGACGGGGAGCTGTTTTTT. Residues: CASSINPTGADGELFF.

A remark on this clone: This sample includes further DNA sequences coding for the same CDR3. V is TRBV19 and J is TRBJ2-2; D gene unclear. The CDR3 has 12 amino acids. CDR1 is LNHDA, CDR2 SQIVND, per germline (reference sequence). Trimming removed 4 bases from V and 4 bases from J, with 4 bases in between. CDR3 sequence: CASSSRTGELFF. Written as DNA, the CDR3 is TGTGCCAGTAGTAGTCGCACCGGGGAGCTGTTTTTT.

CDR3: CASSPPDLSSTDTQYF. The CDR3 bases are TGCGCCAGCAGCCCGCCGGACCTCTCGAGCACAGATACGCAGTATTTT. J is TRBJ2-3 and V is TRBV5-1, with no clear D. The CDR3 totals 16 residues. Trimming removed 4 bases from V and 0 bases from J, with 15 bases in between. Germline values: CDR1 SGHRS, CDR2 YFSETQ.

On this clone itself: The junction and the germline gene differ at one end; a read error may be behind it. The chain recombines TRBV2 with TRBJ1-2; 9 bases are a match to TRBD1. CDR3 size: 12 residues. CDR1 is SNHLY, CDR2 FYNNEI, per germline. CDR3 coding DNA: TGTGCCGGGTCCGGGGACAGGGAGGGCTGCACCTTC. It specifies CAGSGDREGCTF.

This chain connects TRBV5-6 to TRBJ2-5; no definite D call. The germline gives CDR1 SGHDT, CDR2 YYEEEE. Deletions cut 4 bases from V and 5 bases from J, with 9 bases between. The CDR3 is made up of 12 amino acids. CDR3 nucleotide sequence: TGTGCCAGCAGCGTACTGGGGGAGACCCAGTACTTC. Translation: CASSVLGETQYF.

The chain's CDR3 is CASSTTSGRYNEQFF. CDR3 DNA: TGTGCCAGCAGCACGACTAGCGGGAGATACAATGAGCAGTTCTTC. The genes are TRBV14 and TRBJ2-1; the match to TRBD2 covers 12 bases. Trimming took 5 bases from V and 4 from J; bases not matched to a gene: 3. Germline loops: CDR1 SGHDN, CDR2 FVKESK. CDR3 size: 15 residues.

The rearrangement joins TRBV7-8 to TRBJ2-6; D ambiguous. There are 15 residues in the CDR3. Trimming cost V 2 bases and J 4 bases, with 9 bases left between them. Germline V gene sequence: CDR1 SGHVS, CDR2 FQNEAQ. The CDR3 DNA is TGTGCCAGCAGCTTATTGATTGCCGGGGCCAACGTCCTGACTTTC. It translates to CASSLLIAGANVLTF.

V is TRBV9 and J is TRBJ2-6; 8 nucleotides match TRBD2. The CDR3 runs 18 residues. From germline, CDR1 is SGDLS and CDR2 YYNGEE. The junction had 8 bases not matched to a gene; V was cut back by 0 bases and J by 3 bases. Written as DNA, the CDR3 is TGTGCCAGCAGCGTAGGTTCCAGCGGGAGAGTTGGGGCCAACGTCCTGACTTTC. Translating gives CASSVGSSGRVGANVLTF.

The chain employs TRBV5-1 and TRBJ2-2; 7 bases fit TRBD1. This CDR3 is 15 amino acids long. Per germline, CDR1 SGHRS and CDR2 YFSETQ. J gave up 4 bases and V 2 bases, and 5 bases lay outside the gene matches. The CDR3 DNA is TGCGCCAGCAGCTTAACGACAGGGTCCACCGGGGAGCTGTTTTTT. Translated, it gives CASSLTTGSTGELFF.

The chain joins TRBV5-1 to TRBJ2-6; tentative D call: TRBD2 (6 bases). Looked up from germline, CDR1 is SGHRS and CDR2 is YFSETQ. The CDR3 spans 16 residues. V gave up 0 bases and J gave up 4 bases, with 11 bases separating them. The CDR3 is CASSLVGGRGANVLTF. For the CDR3, the DNA is TGCGCCAGCAGCTTGGTTGGAGGGAGAGGGGCCAACGTCCTGACTTTC.